The TCR beta chain described here comes from a study of blood T cell repertoires in COVID-19 (dated by TCRdb to the early 2020s). Regarding the study in general: Collaborator samples came from the United States, Italy and Spain and covered acute and convalescent phases of COVID-19. Samples came from the ongoing ImmuneRACE study (first 160 participants) plus 1,254 subjects from 6 global collaborators. Subjects who had been exposed to COVID-19, were actively infected with it, or had recovered from it provided the deeply sampled blood TCRbeta repertoires that made up the dataset. A freely available public database, intended as a resource for researchers studying the immune response to SARS-CoV-2, is where the repertoires were released. HLA class I and class II types, where available, came from metadata supplied by the sample provider rather than from assay-based typing. Sample metadata almost always included a de-identified subject ID, COVID-19 status, age in years and sex. The material from the prospective study consisted of cDNA or gDNA derived from T cells, B-cell-depleted T cells, or PBMCs.

Summary of the overall study and its limitations: Clinical and demographic metadata were provided uncurated, with the amount varying by source and participant.

In the germline V gene (reference sequence), CDR1 corresponds to LNHDA and CDR2 to SQIVND. From the cysteine up to the phenylalanine, the CDR3 has a length of 12 residues. The DNA shown is the 36-base CDR3, in frame from base 1. The junction carries 10 bases between V and J, which are trimmed by 3 bases and 9 bases respectively. Collaborating institutions collected whole blood in K2EDTA tubes following their own protocols. For TCRbeta analysis, collaborators shipped samples in one of three forms: frozen whole blood, isolated PBMCs, or DNA extracted from either of those sample types. On this clone itself: Its antigen remains undetermined. No much larger clone exists at a distance of one base, and base qualities are not known.

The immunoSEQ Assay, a bias-controlled multiplex PCR, was used to amplify TCRbeta CDR3 regions from genomic DNA. On the study's bioinformatics: The number of nucleated cells in each sample was estimated by amplification of reference gene primers within the assay. To quantify the absolute abundance of each unique TCRbeta CDR3 rearrangement, sequence reads were collapsed and filtered. For each sample, productive Simpson clonality was calculated as the square root of Simpson's diversity index across productive rearrangements. Sourced from immuneACCESS, this table was stored by TCRdb with only in-frame sequences that have V and J called. A share of the clones is absent; for the studies checked, an unresolved V gene accounts for under half, and the remainder has no known explanation. Clone size and V and J calls were adopted from that table, with D and trimming inferred from the DNA. This sample lists under 150,000 clones; around 81% were detected once. 7.5% to 9.5% of the sample is in the top ten clones.

Sequencing used peripheral blood. This chain is built from TRBV19 and TRBJ2-3; a tentative D call is TRBD1 (6 bases match). The TCR comes from a human donor with acute or convalescent COVID-19. The donor label of this sample is uncertain. Read as DNA, the sequence is TGTGCCAGTAGTATCGAACAGGGCACGCAGTATTTT. Translated, this gives CASSIEQGTQYF.